The 30 T cell receptor beta chains below were found in one sample sequenced in a study of blood T cell repertoires in COVID-19. The method was immunoSEQ multiplex PCR; TCRdb's version includes in-frame clones alone and lacks a portion of them. The profile shows over 100,000 clones, approximately 82% of them singletons. What was sequenced was peripheral blood. The receptors come from a woman of 80 years or more with active or convalescent COVID-19.

The chain carries TRBV7-9 and TRBJ2-2; tentatively, D is TRBD1 (6 bases). The V end was cut by 5 bases, the J end by 5 bases, with 12 bases between. The CDR3 has 14 amino acids. Germline-derived CDR1 and CDR2 are SEHNR and FQNEAQ (reference sequence). The CDR3: CASSRNTGTGELFF. CDR3 in DNA: TGTGCCAGCAGCCGGAATACAGGGACCGGGGAGCTGTTTTTT.

The chain recombines TRBV11-2 with TRBJ2-1; 7 bases match TRBD2. CDR1 is SGHAT, CDR2 FQNNGV, per germline. The CDR3 has 15 residues. Trimming cost V 1 base and J 0 bases; bases outside gene matches: 0. The chain's CDR3 is CASSLGGSSYNEQFF. CDR3 nucleotides: TGTGCCAGCAGCTTAGGCGGGAGCTCCTACAATGAGCAGTTCTTC. The full variable domain, with the rest looked up from reference TRBV11-2 and TRBJ2-1, is EAGVAQSPRYKIIEKRQSVAFWCNPISGHATLYWYQQILGQGPKLLIQFQNNGVVDDSQLPKDRFSAERLKGVDSTLKIQPAKLEDSAVYLCASSLGGSSYNEQFFGPGTRLTVL.

The rearrangement joins TRBV7-9 to TRBJ1-6, with D maybe TRBD1 (5 bases). Between the trimmed V and J ends, which lost 4 bases and 10 bases, there was a span of 14 bases. The CDR3 length is 14 residues. Germline CDR1 is SEHNR and CDR2 is FQNEAQ (reference sequence). The CDR3 loop reads CASSSRVSPSPLHF. The CDR3 DNA sequence: TGTGCCAGCAGCTCCAGGGTTTCCCCCTCACCCCTCCACTTT.

The chain joins TRBV29-1 to TRBJ1-2; 9 nucleotides match TRBD1. The germline V gene has CDR1 SQVTM and CDR2 ANQGSEA. Trimming at V came to 7 bases and at J to 8 bases, leaving 17 bases not matched to a gene. The CDR3 spans 15 residues. The CDR3 loop is CSGHIPGQGIQGYTF. Written as DNA, the CDR3 is TGCAGCGGTCATATACCGGGACAGGGAATTCAAGGCTACACCTTC.

This clone was recorded a few times. The same CDR3 can be traced to other DNA sequences in this sample. The V call is TRBV27, the J call TRBJ2-5; possible D gene TRBD1, 8 bases. This CDR3 region has 14 residues. The V end lost 2 bases, the J end lost 5 bases, and 12 bases lay between the germline ends. CDR1 and CDR2 from the germline V gene are MNHEY and SMNVEV (reference sequence). CDR3 bases: TGTGCCAGCAGTTTAGGACAGGGAGGGGAGACCCAGTACTTC. Translation: CASSLGQGGETQYF.

The chain recombines TRBV5-6 with TRBJ1-4; D is ambiguous. There are 16 residues in the CDR3. V shed 4 bases and J shed 8 bases, with 21 bases lying between them. Germline CDR1 and CDR2: SGHDT and YYEEEE. The CDR3 nucleotides read TGTGCCAGCAGCCTCTCAGGAGGCGCCAGCGGGGAAAAACTGTTTTTT. Amino acids: CASSLSGGASGEKLFF. Variable domain in full (rest from reference TRBV5-6 and TRBJ1-4): DAGVTQSPTHLIKTRGQQVTLRCSPKSGHDTVSWYQQALGQGPQFIFQYYEEEERQRGNFPDRFSGHQFPNYSSELNVNALLLGDSALYLCASSLSGGASGEKLFFGSGTQLSVL.

Details on this clone: Other DNA sequences of this sample code for an identical CDR3. The CDR3 spells CASSSPGHSTDTQYF. As DNA, the CDR3 is TGTGCCAGCAGTTCACCGGGACACTCAACAGATACGCAGTATTTT. The chain links TRBV27 to TRBJ2-3; tentatively, D is TRBD1 (6 bases). The CDR3 contains 15 residues. Germline CDR1 is MNHEY and CDR2 is SMNVEV (reference sequence). V was pared by 4 bases and J by 3 bases, with 14 bases between.

The chain combines TRBV15 with TRBJ2-1, with TRBD2 matching over 7 bases. The V gene end was trimmed by 1 base and the J gene end by 2 bases; junction bases not matched to a gene: 2. Looked up from germline, CDR1 is LNHNV and CDR2 is YYDKDF (reference sequence). This CDR3 contains 15 residues. Here the CDR3 reads CATSRGGRAYNEQFF. The CDR3, as DNA: TGTGCCACCAGCAGAGGAGGGAGGGCCTACAATGAGCAGTTCTTC.

CDR3 amino acids: CATSEPSNTEAFF. CDR3 nucleotides: TGTGCCACCAGTGAACCTAGTAACACTGAAGCTTTCTTT. This sequence joins TRBV24-1 and TRBJ1-1, with D unresolved. Germline CDR1 KGHDR, CDR2 SFDVKD. The CDR3 runs to 13 residues. V lost 4 bases, J lost 2 bases, and 7 bases lay in between.

The chain combines TRBV11-2 with TRBJ1-1; D gene ambiguous. The CDR3 length is 11 residues. CDR1 SGHAT and CDR2 FQNNGV come from the germline V gene. Deletions cut 6 bases from V and 10 bases from J, with 12 bases between. The CDR3 sequence is CASRTGSGAFF. The DNA for the CDR3 is TGTGCCAGCAGGACCGGGAGTGGAGCTTTCTTT.

The genes are TRBV2 and TRBJ1-5; TRBD1 agrees at 7 bases. Germline loops: CDR1 SNHLY, CDR2 FYNNEI. Losses at the gene ends were 6 bases for V and 6 bases for J; bases not matched to a gene: 8. The CDR3 covers 14 residues. The CDR3 region has the DNA TGTGCCAGCAGCCTAGGACAGGTTGCTCAGCCCCAGCATTTT. As protein: CASSLGQVAQPQHF.

The rearrangement links TRBV19 to TRBJ1-1; D is perhaps TRBD1 (6 bases). The germline V gene encodes CDR1 LNHDA and CDR2 SQIVND (reference sequence). The CDR3 is 12 amino acids. Trimming removed 3 bases from V and 7 bases from J, with 9 bases in between. CDR3 residues: CASSIIQGEAFF. The CDR3 nucleotides are TGTGCCAGTAGTATCATACAGGGTGAAGCTTTCTTT.

This chain uses TRBV7-9 with TRBJ2-3; 7 bases are a match to TRBD1. The CDR3 consists of 15 residues. Trimming cost V 3 bases and J 0 bases; bases outside gene matches: 3. Germline V CDR1 and CDR2: SEHNR, FQNEAQ (reference sequence). This CDR3 is CASSFRGPSTDTQYF. The CDR3 nucleotides are TGTGCCAGCAGCTTTAGGGGGCCTAGCACAGATACGCAGTATTTT.

This chain links TRBV6-5 with TRBJ2-1, with TRBD2 matching 9 bases. Germline lookup yields CDR1 MNHEY and CDR2 SVGAGI. There are 12 residues in the CDR3. For the CDR3, the DNA is TGTGGCGCCGGGACTAGCTTCAATGAGCAGTTCTTC. This encodes CGAGTSFNEQFF.

The chain carries TRBV11-2 and TRBJ2-1, with 9 bases identical to TRBD2. From germline, CDR1 is SGHAT and CDR2 FQNNGV. The length of the CDR3 is 16 residues. V shed 4 bases and J 3 bases; nucleotides not matched to a gene: 7. DNA of the CDR3: TGTGCCAGCAGCTCTCAAGCGGGAGGATTCTACAATGAGCAGTTCTTC. As protein: CASSSQAGGFYNEQFF.

The chain couples TRBV7-9 to TRBJ2-5, with TRBD1 identical over 9 bases. There are 16 residues in the CDR3. Germline V gene sequence: CDR1 SEHNR, CDR2 FQNEAQ (reference sequence). V lost 7 bases and J lost 5; bases outside the gene matches: 14. The CDR3 nucleotides are TGTGCCAGCAAAGGACAGGGGCGGTTGGAGGGGGAGACCCAGTACTTC. Residues: CASKGQGRLEGETQYF.

The chain is built from TRBV5-4 and TRBJ2-7, with 11 bases matching TRBD2. Germline V gives CDR1 SGHNT, CDR2 YYREEE (reference sequence). V dropped 4 bases and J dropped 6; count of bases not matched to a gene: 6. CDR3 size: 14 residues. The DNA of the CDR3 is TGTGCCAGCAGCCGCTTAGCGGGAGGGGGCGAGCAGTACTTC. Protein product: CASSRLAGGGEQYF.

CDR3 DNA: TGTGCCAGCAGCTATAGGGGCCGGGGGGGGATCACAGATACGCAGTATTTT. It is translated as CASSYRGRGGITDTQYF. The chain has TRBV7-2 and TRBJ2-3; TRBD2 aligns across 8 bases. J lost 2 bases, V lost 4 bases, and 11 bases had no gene match. CDR1 SGHTA and CDR2 FQGNSA come from the germline V gene. The CDR3 has 17 residues.

The chain carries TRBV6-4 and TRBJ2-7, with 12 bases matching TRBD2. CDR1 and CDR2 (germline): MRHNA, SNTAGT. The V and J ends lost 6 bases and 6 bases, in that order; junction bases with no gene match: 6. This CDR3 has 14 amino acids. CDR3 region: CASSLTSGRSEQYF. The DNA of the CDR3 is TGTGCCAGCAGCTTAACTAGCGGGAGGAGCGAGCAGTACTTC.

J is TRBJ1-6 and V is TRBV11-2; D not resolved. The ends were cut back, 0 bases at V and 13 bases at J, with 13 bases in the middle. Germline values: CDR1 SGHAT, CDR2 FQNNGV. The CDR3 length is 14 residues. This chain's CDR3 is CASSLEVGSLPLHF. Written as DNA, the CDR3 is TGTGCCAGCAGCTTAGAAGTCGGGTCTCTCCCCCTCCACTTT.

This clone has a handful of counts. The genes are TRBV9 and TRBJ2-5; 7 bases are a match to TRBD2. The V and J ends lost 4 bases and 2 bases, in that order; junction bases with no gene match: 5. The length of the CDR3 is 14 residues. The germline V gene has CDR1 SGDLS and CDR2 YYNGEE. The CDR3 DNA is TGTGCCAGCAGCCCAGCGGGGCGACAAGAGACCCAGTACTTC. It specifies CASSPAGRQETQYF.

The chain is built from TRBV6-1 and TRBJ2-7, with D possibly being TRBD2 (6 bases). Germline V lookup: CDR1 MNHNS, CDR2 SASEGT. The CDR3 extends over 15 amino acids. The germline V and J ends were trimmed by 2 bases and 4 bases, with 15 bases remaining between them. The CDR3 sequence is CASSERSRAGYEQYF. CDR3 nucleotide sequence: TGTGCCAGCAGTGAACGGTCCAGGGCGGGGTACGAGCAGTACTTC.

The gene calls are TRBV18 and TRBJ2-7; TRBD1 aligns across 8 bases. Germline lookup yields CDR1 KGHSH and CDR2 LQKENI. The CDR3 sequence is 15 residues long. The trim removed 4 bases at V and 4 bases at J, leaving 9 bases unmatched. The CDR3 is CASSLGQGRTYEQYF. In DNA form, the CDR3 reads TGTGCCAGCTCACTAGGACAGGGTCGAACATACGAGCAGTACTTC. Drawing the rest from reference TRBV18 and TRBJ2-7, the complete variable domain is NAGVMQNPRHLVRRRGQEARLRCSPMKGHSHVYWYRQLPEEGLKFMVYLQKENIIDESGMPKERFSAEFPKEGPSILRIQQVVRGDSAAYFCASSLGQGRTYEQYFGPGTRLTVT.

V usage is TRBV21-1 and J usage is TRBJ2-7; TRBD2, as called in the table, went unchecked against the DNA. TRBV21-1 is termed a pseudogene. The CDR3 consists of 16 residues. CDR3 bases: TGTGCCAGCAGCAAAGCTAGGGTAGCGGGTTCCTACGAGCAGTACTTC. Protein product: CASSKARVAGSYEQYF.

This clone turned up a few times. The chain is built from TRBV4-2 and TRBJ1-2; D is unresolved. V gave up 1 base and J gave up 8 bases, with 11 bases separating them. Germline V gene sequence: CDR1 LGHNA, CDR2 YNFKEQ. The CDR3 is 13 amino acids. CDR3 nucleotide sequence: TGTGCCAGCAGCCAAGTCCCCGGGTTGGGCTACACCTTC. This sequence encodes CASSQVPGLGYTF.

The chain has TRBV2 and TRBJ2-7, with D perhaps TRBD2 (6 bases). Germline CDR1 SNHLY, CDR2 FYNNEI. The length of the CDR3 is 12 residues. The germline V and J ends were trimmed by 4 bases and 5 bases, with 9 bases remaining between them. CDR3 sequence reads: CASSVEGNEQYF. CDR3 bases: TGTGCCAGCAGTGTGGAGGGAAACGAGCAGTACTTC.

In DNA, the CDR3 is TGCGCCAGCAGTGGAGGGACAGGTAAAGGAGAGCAGTACTTC. Protein: CASSGGTGKGEQYF. The V gene is TRBV10-1, the J gene TRBJ2-7, with 8 bases fitting TRBD1. Germline CDR1 is WNHNN and CDR2 is SYGVQD (reference sequence). The length of the CDR3 is 14 residues. The ends lost 4 bases at V and 7 bases at J; junction bases unmatched: 9.

The chain links TRBV5-4 to TRBJ2-7; D possibly corresponds to TRBD1 (5 bases). CDR1 is SGHNT, CDR2 YYREEE, per germline (reference sequence). This CDR3 is built from 13 residues. V was cut by 2 bases and J by 3 bases, with 9 bases left in between. CDR3: CASSFQGGYEQYF. CDR3 nucleotides: TGTGCCAGCAGCTTTCAGGGCGGCTACGAGCAGTACTTC.

The V gene is TRBV5-1, the J gene TRBJ2-1; 10 nucleotides match TRBD2. The CDR3 is 16 residues long. V lost 2 bases and J lost 9; bases outside the gene matches: 11. Germline CDR1 and CDR2: SGHRS and YFSETQ. The CDR3 nucleotides read TGCGCCAGCAGCTTAGTAAGCGGGAGGGTCGGGTCTGAGCAGTTCTTC. It encodes CASSLVSGRVGSEQFF.

The chain employs TRBV7-8 and TRBJ1-1; 7 bases fit TRBD1. Per germline, CDR1 SGHVS and CDR2 FQNEAQ. J lost 0 bases, V lost 3 bases, and 4 bases had no gene match. The length of the CDR3 is 15 residues. The CDR3: CASSFQRGLNTEAFF. The CDR3 DNA follows: TGTGCCAGCAGCTTCCAAAGGGGGCTGAACACTGAAGCTTTCTTT. Complete variable domain (other parts from reference TRBV7-8 and TRBJ1-1): GAGVSQSPRYKVAKRGQDVALRCDPISGHVSLFWYQQALGQGPEFLTYFQNEAQLDKSGLPSDRFFAERPEGSVSTLKIQRTQQEDSAVYLCASSFQRGLNTEAFFGQGTRLTVV.